The entry below describes one TCR beta chain. This entry is derived from a study of control samples from healthy donors and cancer patients. Per the germline V gene, CDR1 is LGHNA and CDR2 is YNFKEQ. V was shortened by 1 base and J by 8 bases, with 17 bases between the two germline ends. CDR3 size: 15 residues. Generated by immunoSEQ multiplex PCR, the TCRdb table keeps only in-frame clones and is missing some. The sample records 170,000 or so clones, approximately 94% being singletons. Material for sequencing was blood. The chain employs TRBV4-2 and TRBJ1-2; D not resolved. The clonotype originates from a woman between 18 and 29 years old in good health. CDR3 bases: TGTGCCAGCAGCCAAGTATGGACCCCTATGGGAGGCTACACCTTC. Protein product: CASSQVWTPMGGYTF.